This TCR beta chain was profiled in a study of T cell changes during pregnancy in multiple sclerosis. Germline V gene lookup returns CDR1 SNHLY and CDR2 FYNNEI. The CDR3 totals 15 residues. J was trimmed by 4 bases and V by 5 bases; bases with no gene match: 6. The assay was immunoSEQ multiplex PCR, and TCRdb's table has in-frame clones only and misses some. The sample yields some 120,000 clones, 92% seen once. This TCR was recovered from a female donor with multiple sclerosis, enrolled in a pregnancy study. The genes are TRBV2 and TRBJ2-7, with TRBD2 matching over 12 bases. The sequencing used peripheral blood, collected in the third trimester of pregnancy. CDR3: CASSLAGGLGYEQYF. The CDR3 bases are TGTGCCAGCAGTCTAGCGGGGGGGCTTGGATACGAGCAGTACTTC.